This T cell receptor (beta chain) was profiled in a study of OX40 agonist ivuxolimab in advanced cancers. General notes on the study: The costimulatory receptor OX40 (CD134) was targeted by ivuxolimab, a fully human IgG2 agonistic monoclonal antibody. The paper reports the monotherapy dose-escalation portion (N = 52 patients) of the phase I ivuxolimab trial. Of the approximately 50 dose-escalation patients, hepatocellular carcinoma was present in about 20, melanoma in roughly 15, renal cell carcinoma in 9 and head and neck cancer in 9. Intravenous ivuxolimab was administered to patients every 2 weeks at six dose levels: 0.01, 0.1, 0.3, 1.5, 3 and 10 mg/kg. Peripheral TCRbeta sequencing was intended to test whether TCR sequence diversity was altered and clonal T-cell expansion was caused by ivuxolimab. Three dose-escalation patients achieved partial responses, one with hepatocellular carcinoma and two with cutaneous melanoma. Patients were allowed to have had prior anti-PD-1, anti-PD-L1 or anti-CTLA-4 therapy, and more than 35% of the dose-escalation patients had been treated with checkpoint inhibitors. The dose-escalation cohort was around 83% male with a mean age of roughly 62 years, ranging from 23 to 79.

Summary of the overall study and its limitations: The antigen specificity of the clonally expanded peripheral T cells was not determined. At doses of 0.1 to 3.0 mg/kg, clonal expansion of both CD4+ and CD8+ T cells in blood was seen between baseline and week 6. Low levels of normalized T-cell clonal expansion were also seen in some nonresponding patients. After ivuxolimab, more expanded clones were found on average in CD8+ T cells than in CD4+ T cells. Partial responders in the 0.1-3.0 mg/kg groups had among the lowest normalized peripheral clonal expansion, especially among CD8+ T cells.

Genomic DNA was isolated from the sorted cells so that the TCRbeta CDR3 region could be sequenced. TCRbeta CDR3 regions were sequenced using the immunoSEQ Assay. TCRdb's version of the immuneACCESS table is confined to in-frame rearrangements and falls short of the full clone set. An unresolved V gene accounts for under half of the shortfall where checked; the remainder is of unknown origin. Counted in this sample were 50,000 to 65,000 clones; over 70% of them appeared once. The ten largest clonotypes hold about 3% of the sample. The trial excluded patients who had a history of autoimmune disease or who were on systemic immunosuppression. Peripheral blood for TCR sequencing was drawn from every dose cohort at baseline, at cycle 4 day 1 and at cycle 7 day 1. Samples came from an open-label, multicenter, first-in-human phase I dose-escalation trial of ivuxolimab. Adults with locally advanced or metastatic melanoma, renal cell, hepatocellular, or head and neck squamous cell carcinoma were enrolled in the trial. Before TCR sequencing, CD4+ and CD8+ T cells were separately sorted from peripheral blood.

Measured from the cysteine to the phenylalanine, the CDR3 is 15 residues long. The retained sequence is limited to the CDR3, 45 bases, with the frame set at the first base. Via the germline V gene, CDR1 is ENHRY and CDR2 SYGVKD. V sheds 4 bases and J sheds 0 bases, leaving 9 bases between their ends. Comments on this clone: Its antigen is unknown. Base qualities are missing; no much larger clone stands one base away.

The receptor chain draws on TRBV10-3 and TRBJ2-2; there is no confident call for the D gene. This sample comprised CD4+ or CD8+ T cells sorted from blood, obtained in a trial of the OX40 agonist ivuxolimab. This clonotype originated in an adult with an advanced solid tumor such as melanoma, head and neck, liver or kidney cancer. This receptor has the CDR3 CAISGSPANTGELFF. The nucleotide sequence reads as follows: TGTGCCATCAGTGGGAGCCCAGCGAACACCGGGGAGCTGTTTTTT.